This TCR beta chain was profiled in a study of cytomegalovirus exposure and HLA in healthy donors. Across the study: Later analysis reported that the 130 or so validation repertoires shared the platform of the 600 to 750 first-cohort repertoires.

Details on this clone: Its antigen is not identified.

Points from the study as a whole: Most TCR sequences were seen very rarely across donors, but some public TCRs occurred in many. Through in vitro validation, a few CMV-associated chains were shown to be specific for CMV antigens.

The germline V gene encodes CDR1 MDHEN and CDR2 SYDVKM. Between the trimmed V and J ends, which lost 2 bases and 4 bases, there was a span of 14 bases. There are 15 residues in the CDR3. The donors were in the approximately 120-subject validation cohort, distinct from the approximately 700-subject first cohort. This table comes from immunoSEQ multiplex PCR, and its TCRdb copy is limited to in-frame clones, with some not included. The data contain some 69,000 clones, 96% of them singletons. The chain combines TRBV28 with TRBJ1-1; D may be TRBD1 (5 bases). The TCR sequence derives from a woman aged 18-29 years in good health and CMV-seropositive. The specimen sequenced was PBMCs. Here the CDR3 reads CASSLIQEGPTEAFF. CDR3 nucleotide sequence: TGTGCCAGCAGTTTAATTCAGGAGGGACCCACTGAAGCTTTCTTT.